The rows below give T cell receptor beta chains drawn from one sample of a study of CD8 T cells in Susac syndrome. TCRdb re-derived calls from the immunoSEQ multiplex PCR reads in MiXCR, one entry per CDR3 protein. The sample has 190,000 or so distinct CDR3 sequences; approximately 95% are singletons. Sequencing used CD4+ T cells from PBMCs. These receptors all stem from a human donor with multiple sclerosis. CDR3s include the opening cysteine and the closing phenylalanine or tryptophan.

CSVVNNSEKLFF	TRBJ1-4	TRBV29-1
CAWSGTGGGNTIYF	TRBJ1-3	TRBV30
CSVLRSYTGELFF	TRBJ2-2	TRBV29-1
CASSSFPGQGETQYF	TRBJ2-5	TRBV5-1
CASKGRGHTDTQYF	TRBJ2-3	TRBV27
CASSHPGTEAFF	TRBJ1-1	TRBV6-5
CASSQQGAESPLHF	TRBJ1-6	TRBV5-1
CAWSSSLGLSKLMYF	TRBJ2-3	TRBV30
CASGLRTGEGEDTQYF	TRBJ2-3	TRBV12-5
CASSPGLGYNEQFF	TRBJ2-1	TRBV3-1
CASTIRRYNEQFF	TRBJ2-1	TRBV6-2/TRBV6-3
CASSVDAGYAYGYTF	TRBJ1-2	TRBV9
CASSLAYTDGQYF	TRBJ2-7	TRBV7-9
CASSDSPYGEQFF	TRBJ2-1	TRBV6-4
CASSLQTGAHEQYF	TRBJ2-7	TRBV5-1
CASSIPPGNRNSPLHF	TRBJ1-6	TRBV19
CASSEDFAVRETQYF	TRBJ2-5	TRBV5-1
CASSSGQGLMETQYF	TRBJ2-5	TRBV5-1
CASSGVGPNRDGYTF	TRBJ1-2	TRBV27
CSASEGSGGDITSTDTQYF	TRBJ2-3	TRBV20-1
CASSAQGFVGYTF	TRBJ1-2	TRBV9
CASSWVGDTEAFF	TRBJ1-1	TRBV27
CASSLDRGSNYGYTF	TRBJ1-2	TRBV7-9
CASSIVKTSGQFF	TRBJ2-1	TRBV19
CASSLLRSGPGELFF	TRBJ2-2	TRBV7-3
CASSFRRSSYEQYF	TRBJ2-7	TRBV13
CASSATGNYTF	TRBJ1-2	TRBV9
CASSRWSNMNTEAFF	TRBJ1-1	TRBV3-1
CASRSGSGQETQYF	TRBJ2-5	TRBV5-1
CASSPGGSRFEPLHF	TRBJ1-6	TRBV7-9
CASSLGEGVAETQYF	TRBJ2-5	TRBV5-1
CAGNTEAFF	TRBJ1-1	TRBV29-1
CSASARGRNTEAFF	TRBJ1-1	TRBV29-1
CSGGQGSYGYTF	TRBJ1-2	TRBV29-1